The 25 T cell receptor beta chains below all came from one sample that was sequenced in a study of control samples from healthy donors and cancer patients. Libraries were prepared by immunoSEQ multiplex PCR; TCRdb keeps only in-frame clonotypes and omits some of them. The sample includes about 58,000 clones, about 93% of them seen just once. The sequenced sample was blood. The receptors stem from a man aged 25 to 45 in good health.

The rearrangement joins TRBV10-3 to TRBJ2-2; possibly TRBD1 for D (7 bases). Germline values: CDR1 ENHRY, CDR2 SYGVKD. V dropped 5 bases and J dropped 4 bases, with 20 bases sitting between them. The CDR3 contains 17 residues. The CDR3 loop is CAISPTAAQGGTGELFF. The CDR3 nucleotides read TGTGCCATCAGTCCGACCGCGGCTCAGGGGGGCACCGGGGAGCTGTTTTTT.

Here the CDR3 DNA reads TGTGCCAGCAGCTTAGTGCAACTCCAAGAGACCCAGTACTTC. Its translation: CASSLVQLQETQYF. This chain uses TRBV7-9 with TRBJ2-5; D is uncertain. V shed 1 base and J shed 1 base, with 7 bases lying between them. Per germline, CDR1 SEHNR and CDR2 FQNEAQ (reference sequence). The CDR3 is 14 amino acids.

This chain links TRBV30 with TRBJ1-2; tentatively, D is TRBD1 (5 bases). The CDR3 is 12 residues long. Germline V CDR1 and CDR2: GTSNPN, SVGIG (reference sequence). Trimming removed 5 bases at V and 4 bases at J, with 11 bases between. The CDR3 DNA follows: TGTGCCTGGGTGCCGGACACCTATGGCTACACCTTC. The encoded protein is CAWVPDTYGYTF.

V gene TRBV5-1 combines with J gene TRBJ1-4; 11 nucleotides agree with TRBD1. CDR1 is SGHRS and CDR2 is YFSETQ in the germline V gene. CDR3 length: 14 amino acids. J lost 7 bases, V lost 3 bases, and 2 bases had no gene match. The CDR3 loop reads CASSSGTGGEKLFF. DNA for the CDR3: TGCGCCAGCAGCTCAGGGACAGGGGGTGAAAAACTGTTTTTT. Variable domain in full (rest from reference TRBV5-1 and TRBJ1-4): KAGVTQTPRYLIKTRGQQVTLSCSPISGHRSVSWYQQTPGQGLQFLFEYFSETQRNKGNFPGRFSGRQFSNSRSEMNVSTLELGDSALYLCASSSGTGGEKLFFGSGTQLSVL.

The chain links TRBV7-2 to TRBJ1-6; 11 bases align to TRBD1. The CDR3 spans 14 residues. The junction had 3 bases not matched to a gene; V was cut back by 4 bases and J by 10 bases. CDR1 SGHTA and CDR2 FQGNSA come from the germline V gene. The CDR3 region is CASSSGTGGSPLHF. The DNA of the CDR3 is TGTGCCAGCAGCTCCGGGACAGGGGGATCACCCCTCCACTTT. The full variable domain, rest sourced from reference TRBV7-2 and TRBJ1-6, is GAGVSQSPSNKVTEKGKDVELRCDPISGHTALYWYRQSLGQGLEFLIYFQGNSAPDKSGLPSDRFSAERTGGSVSTLTIQRTQQEDSAVYLCASSSGTGGSPLHFGNGTRLTVT.

The rearrangement uses TRBV28 and TRBJ2-7, with 9 bases that match TRBD1. The CDR3 has 15 residues. Germline V gene lookup returns CDR1 MDHEN and CDR2 SYDVKM. The trim removed 6 bases at V and 7 bases at J, leaving 13 bases unmatched. The chain's CDR3 is CASRPRDRDFGEQYF. The CDR3 DNA reads as TGTGCCAGCAGGCCCCGGGACAGGGACTTTGGGGAGCAGTACTTC.

The chain has TRBV10-3 and TRBJ2-3; perhaps TRBD1 as D (5 bases). Germline CDR1 and CDR2: ENHRY and SYGVKD. The CDR3 has 15 residues. V gave up 6 bases and J gave up 0 bases, with 13 bases separating them. The CDR3 is CAISPGSSSTDTQYF. Here the CDR3 DNA reads TGTGCCATCAGCCCAGGGTCCTCAAGCACAGATACGCAGTATTTT.

The chain employs TRBV9 and TRBJ2-7, with 9 bases identical to TRBD1. Trimming took 2 bases from V and 2 from J; bases not matched to a gene: 2. This CDR3 is built from 14 residues. Germline CDR1 and CDR2: SGDLS and YYNGEE. Written as DNA, the CDR3 is TGTGCCAGCAGCGTGGGACAGGGACCCTACGAGCAGTACTTC. Its protein product is CASSVGQGPYEQYF.

This clone was recorded only once. The chain recombines TRBV3-1 (or the pseudogene TRBV3-2) with TRBJ2-5; 8 bases are shared with TRBD2. Trimming took 0 bases from V and 1 from J; bases not matched to a gene: 7. The CDR3 is 17 residues long. Germline V gene data show CDR1 as LGHDT and CDR2 as YNNKEL (reference sequence). The CDR3 spells CASSQDYAGGLQETQYF. CDR3 in DNA: TGTGCCAGCAGCCAAGACTACGCGGGGGGCCTCCAAGAGACCCAGTACTTC.

J is TRBJ2-7 and V is TRBV4-1, with TRBD1 as a possible D gene (5 bases). CDR1 MGHRA and CDR2 YSYEKL come from the germline V gene. This CDR3 comprises 15 residues. V lost 4 bases to trimming and J lost 4 bases, with 17 bases between them. The CDR3 protein is CASSPFLGLGYEQYF. CDR3 nucleotide sequence: TGCGCCAGCAGCCCTTTCCTGGGGCTCGGGTACGAGCAGTACTTC.

J is TRBJ2-7 and V is TRBV6-2 or TRBV6-3; 7 nucleotides align to TRBD1. Germline loops: CDR1 MNHEY, CDR2 SVGEGT. With V trimmed by 2 bases and J by 5 bases, 12 bases remained unmatched. The CDR3 length is 16 residues. In nucleotides, the CDR3 is TGTGCCAGCAGTTACGAGGGGGCGGTAGGACACCACGAGCAGTACTTC. It translates to CASSYEGAVGHHEQYF.

This clone was counted once. J is TRBJ2-7 and V is TRBV13; a possible D gene is TRBD1 (6 bases). V was clipped by 5 bases and J by 5 bases, with 16 bases between them. CDR1 and CDR2 (germline): PRHDT, FYEKMQ (reference sequence). The CDR3 has 14 amino acids. The CDR3 sequence: CASSSETGLDEQYF. The CDR3 DNA is TGTGCCAGCAGCAGCGAGACAGGTCTCGACGAGCAGTACTTC.

A word on this clone: The DNA is left out, because the CDR3 cannot be placed on it with certainty; the CDR3 is given as TCRdb lists it. CDR3 protein: CASSKPGQLVARGNTEAFF. The J gene is TRBJ1-1, the V gene TRBV21-1; TRBD1 was called by the table and not checked on the DNA. TRBV21-1 has pseudogene status. The CDR3 extends over 19 residues, inclusive of both ends.

This clone appeared once. The gene calls are TRBV7-2 and TRBJ1-4, with 8 bases that match TRBD1. The trim removed 5 bases at V and 2 bases at J, leaving 4 bases unmatched. CDR3 length: 15 amino acids. Germline V gene sequence: CDR1 SGHTA, CDR2 FQGNSA. CDR3 sequence (DNA): TGTGCCAGCAGCCCGTACAGGGGGACTAATGAAAAACTGTTTTTT. It is translated as CASSPYRGTNEKLFF.

This chain uses TRBV6-5 with TRBJ1-6, with D uncertain. CDR1 MNHEY and CDR2 SVGAGI come from the germline V gene. The CDR3 loop spans 13 amino acids. The V and J ends lost 6 bases and 10 bases respectively, with 13 bases between them. In DNA, the CDR3 is TGTGCCAGCAGAGTCATGGGAGAGTCACCCCTCCACTTT. This sequence encodes CASRVMGESPLHF.

The chain recombines TRBV6-5 with TRBJ1-4; D gene uncertain. V shed 5 bases and J shed 4 bases, with 5 bases lying between them. The CDR3 spans 12 residues. The germline V gene encodes CDR1 MNHEY and CDR2 SVGAGI. The CDR3 sequence is CASSLDNEKLFF. DNA for the CDR3: TGTGCCAGCAGTCTAGATAATGAAAAACTGTTTTTT.

J is TRBJ2-7 and V is TRBV19, with D unclear. Per germline, CDR1 LNHDA and CDR2 SQIVND (reference sequence). This CDR3 is built from 15 residues. V lost 3 bases to trimming and J lost 2 bases, with 14 bases between them. Written as DNA, the CDR3 is TGTGCCAGTAGTATTATCCACGGCAGTCCCTACGAGCAGTACTTC. Translating it yields CASSIIHGSPYEQYF.

This clone was seen only once. V gene TRBV18 combines with J gene TRBJ2-7; D is tentatively TRBD1 or TRBD2 (5 bases each). From germline, CDR1 is KGHSH and CDR2 LQKENI. The CDR3 consists of 13 residues. V lost 6 bases to trimming and J lost 7 bases, with 16 bases between them. CDR3 loop: CASSPGSYREQYF. DNA of the CDR3: TGTGCCAGCTCCCCAGGGAGCTATCGAGAGCAGTACTTC.

The rearrangement joins TRBV29-1 to TRBJ1-2; D is perhaps TRBD1 (6 bases). Per the germline V gene, CDR1 is SQVTM and CDR2 is ANQGSEA. This CDR3 spans 13 amino acids. V was clipped by 6 bases and J by 3 bases, with 14 bases between them. The CDR3 sequence is CSVPAGEDYGYTF. The CDR3 bases are TGCAGCGTACCGGCAGGGGAAGACTATGGCTACACCTTC.

The V call is TRBV2, the J call TRBJ1-1; TRBD1 is a possible D gene (6 bases). CDR1 SNHLY and CDR2 FYNNEI come from the germline V gene. This CDR3 has 15 amino acids. V lost 4 bases and J lost 4, with 16 bases in between. The CDR3 nucleotides read TGTGCCAGCAGTGGGGCAAACACAGGGCTCACTGAAGCTTTCTTT. This sequence encodes CASSGANTGLTEAFF.

This chain uses TRBV4-1 with TRBJ2-1; 10 bases are a match to TRBD1. Per germline, CDR1 MGHRA and CDR2 YSYEKL. The V segment lost 3 bases and the J segment 4 bases; nucleotides outside the gene matches: 6. This CDR3 is built from 16 residues. The CDR3 nucleotides are TGCGCCAGCAGCCATGAAAGGACAGGGGGTTACAATGAGCAGTTCTTC. It encodes CASSHERTGGYNEQFF.

The J gene is TRBJ2-7, the V gene TRBV5-1; D is ambiguous. Germline V CDR1 and CDR2: SGHRS, YFSETQ. Trimming cost V 3 bases and J 2 bases, with 12 bases left between them. The CDR3 runs 14 residues. CDR3 sequence reads: CASSSNPSTYEQYF. CDR3 sequence (DNA): TGCGCCAGCAGCTCAAACCCCTCAACCTACGAGCAGTACTTC.

This clone was detected once. V is TRBV5-4 and J is TRBJ1-1; 9 bases are shared with TRBD1. J lost 0 bases, V lost 1 base, and 7 bases had no gene match. The germline V gene encodes CDR1 SGHNT and CDR2 YYREEE (reference sequence). The CDR3 has 17 residues. CDR3 bases: TGTGCCAGCAGCTTGCCCCCGGGACAGGGCATGAACACTGAAGCTTTCTTT. Translated: CASSLPPGQGMNTEAFF. Based on the CDR3 plus reference TRBV5-4 and TRBJ1-1, the full variable domain is ETGVTQSPTHLIKTRGQQVTLRCSSQSGHNTVSWYQQALGQGPQFIFQYYREEENGRGNFPPRFSGLQFPNYSSELNVNALELDDSALYLCASSLPPGQGMNTEAFFGQGTRLTVV.

The CDR3 protein is CASSQGGREYTGELFF. DNA of the CDR3: TGTGCCAGCAGCCAAGGGGGCAGAGAGTACACCGGGGAGCTGTTTTTT. The rearrangement joins TRBV4-2 to TRBJ2-2; D is possibly TRBD1 (5 bases). V was trimmed by 1 base and J by 3 bases, leaving 12 bases between them. This CDR3 region has 16 residues. Per germline, CDR1 LGHNA and CDR2 YNFKEQ.

The rearrangement links TRBV3-1 (or the pseudogene TRBV3-2) to TRBJ2-1, with 7 bases that match TRBD2. The germline V gene encodes CDR1 LGHDT and CDR2 YNNKEL (reference sequence). The CDR3 length is 16 residues. After removal of 1 base from V and 7 bases from J, the junction contained 10 bases not matched to a gene. As DNA, the CDR3 is TGTGCCAGCAGCCAAGGGTACGGGGGGAGGATGAATGAGCAGTTCTTC. This gives the protein CASSQGYGGRMNEQFF.